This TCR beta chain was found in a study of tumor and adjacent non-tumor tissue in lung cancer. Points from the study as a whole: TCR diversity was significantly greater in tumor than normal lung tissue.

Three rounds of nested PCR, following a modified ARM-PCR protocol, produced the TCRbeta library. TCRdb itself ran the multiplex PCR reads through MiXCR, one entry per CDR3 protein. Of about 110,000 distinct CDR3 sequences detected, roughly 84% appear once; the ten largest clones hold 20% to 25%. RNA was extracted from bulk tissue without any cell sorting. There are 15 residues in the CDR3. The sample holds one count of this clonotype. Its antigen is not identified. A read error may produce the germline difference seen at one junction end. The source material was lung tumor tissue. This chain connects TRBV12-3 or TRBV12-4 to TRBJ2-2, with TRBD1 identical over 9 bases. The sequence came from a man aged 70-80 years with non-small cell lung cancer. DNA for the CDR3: TGTGCCAGCAGCCGGGACAGGGCCCAGATCGGGGAGCCGTTTTTT. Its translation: CASSRDRAQIGEPFF.